A single sample is the source of the 27 T cell receptor beta chains below, sequenced in a study of graft-versus-host responses after intestinal transplantation. The repertoire was sequenced with immunoSEQ multiplex PCR; TCRdb's copy has only in-frame clones and lacks some. The sample consists of about 99,000 clones, around 93% of them appearing once. No cognate antigen is known for these TCRs. The starting material was unstimulated CD8+ T cells sorted from spleen or lymph node cells, obtained before transplant. The receptors shown here come from a human donor who was the organ donor for an intestinal transplant.

This sequence joins TRBV13 and TRBJ1-3; 9 nucleotides line up with TRBD1. Germline V CDR1 and CDR2: PRHDT, FYEKMQ (reference sequence). Trimming at V came to 5 bases and at J to 2 bases, leaving 7 bases not matched to a gene. This CDR3 has 16 residues. CDR3 protein: CASSQGQGGTGNTIYF. The CDR3 DNA reads TGTGCCAGCAGCCAGGGACAGGGAGGAACTGGAAACACCATATATTTT.

The rearrangement uses TRBV28 and TRBJ2-7, with 7 bases identical to TRBD1. V trimming: 5 bases; J trimming: 3 bases; junction bases outside the gene matches: 4. Germline CDR1 reads MDHEN; CDR2 reads SYDVKM. The CDR3 runs 13 residues. The CDR3 here is CASSDTGDYEQYF. CDR3 DNA sequence: TGTGCCAGCAGTGACACAGGGGACTACGAGCAGTACTTC.

The V gene is TRBV18, the J gene TRBJ2-7, with D perhaps matching TRBD1 (6 bases). The CDR3 length is 16 residues. Deletions cut 3 bases from V and 1 base from J, with 16 bases between. Looked up from germline, CDR1 is KGHSH and CDR2 is LQKENI. Here the CDR3 reads CASSPETGQRSYEQYF. The CDR3 DNA sequence: TGTGCCAGCTCACCGGAAACAGGGCAACGTTCCTACGAGCAGTACTTC.

This chain connects TRBV19 to TRBJ2-1, with 7 bases fitting TRBD2. The CDR3 runs 14 residues. The V and J ends lost 9 bases and 5 bases, in that order; junction bases with no gene match: 10. Germline V lookup: CDR1 LNHDA, CDR2 SQIVND (reference sequence). This chain's CDR3 is CASRLWGGDNEQFF. CDR3 sequence (DNA): TGTGCCAGCCGACTTTGGGGGGGTGACAATGAGCAGTTCTTC.

The chain uses TRBV5-5 and TRBJ2-3; TRBD1 aligns across 7 bases. CDR1 and CDR2 (germline): SGHKS, YYEKEE (reference sequence). The CDR3 contains 18 residues. Unmatched junction bases numbered 12, after V lost 0 bases and J lost 2 bases. The CDR3 DNA sequence: TGTGCCAGCAGCTTGGACAAAGACAGGGTCATTTTCACAGATACGCAGTATTTT. The encoded protein is CASSLDKDRVIFTDTQYF.

This chain links TRBV19 with TRBJ1-1, with D unclear. CDR1 and CDR2 (germline): LNHDA, SQIVND (reference sequence). The CDR3 length is 16 residues. V gave up 2 bases and J gave up 0 bases, with 13 bases separating them. CDR3 sequence reads: CASSILPGRVNTEAFF. As DNA, the CDR3 is TGTGCCAGTAGTATATTGCCCGGGCGGGTGAACACTGAAGCTTTCTTT.

J is TRBJ2-3 and V is TRBV10-2, with 13 bases fitting TRBD2. CDR3 length: 18 residues. In germline, CDR1 is WSHSY, CDR2 SAAADI. V dropped 6 bases and J dropped 6; count of bases not matched to a gene: 15. The CDR3 here is CASREAGTSGILVDTQYF. CDR3 nucleotides: TGCGCCAGCAGGGAAGCCGGGACTAGCGGGATTTTGGTGGATACGCAGTATTTT.

This chain joins TRBV13 and TRBJ2-7; 14 bases are a match to TRBD2. This CDR3 is 15 amino acids long. V gave up 4 bases and J gave up 7 bases; unmatched junction bases: 6. The germline CDR1 and CDR2 sequences are PRHDT and FYEKMQ (reference sequence). CDR3 loop: CASSSTSGRAWEQYF. CDR3 DNA sequence: TGTGCCAGCAGCTCGACTAGCGGGAGGGCCTGGGAGCAGTACTTC.

This rearrangement joins TRBV2 to TRBJ2-7; 8 bases are shared with TRBD1. This CDR3 contains 17 residues. V dropped 2 bases and J dropped 4; count of bases not matched to a gene: 13. Germline assignment: CDR1 SNHLY and CDR2 FYNNEI. DNA of the CDR3: TGTGCCAGCAGTGAACCCCCATGGCAGGGGGCGCGGTACGAGCAGTACTTC. Its protein is CASSEPPWQGARYEQYF.

This clone was counted a few times. The chain carries TRBV13 and TRBJ1-1; TRBD1 is a possible D gene (5 bases). Germline V gene sequence: CDR1 PRHDT, CDR2 FYEKMQ (reference sequence). The CDR3 contains 13 residues. V was clipped by 4 bases and J by 10 bases, with 16 bases between them. The CDR3 here is CASSSQVGGTAFF. The CDR3 DNA reads as TGTGCCAGCAGCTCCCAGGTGGGGGGGACAGCTTTCTTT.

This clone is a singleton in its sample. The chain has TRBV11-2 and TRBJ2-5; TRBD2 agrees at 10 bases. Germline lookup yields CDR1 SGHAT and CDR2 FQNNGV. The ends lost 2 bases at V and 5 bases at J; junction bases unmatched: 5. The CDR3 spans 15 residues. The CDR3 loop reads CASSLILAGEETQYF. The CDR3, as DNA: TGTGCCAGCAGCTTAATCCTAGCGGGAGAGGAGACCCAGTACTTC.

The chain combines TRBV7-3 with TRBJ2-5; perhaps TRBD1 as D (5 bases). The CDR3 has 13 amino acids. The germline V gene has CDR1 SGHTA and CDR2 FQGTGA. V lost 1 base and J 5 bases, leaving 8 bases between the germline ends. The CDR3 nucleotides are TGTGCCAGCAGCTTAAGCAGGGTCGAGACCCAGTACTTC. It codes for CASSLSRVETQYF. The variable domain in full, completed from reference TRBV7-3 and TRBJ2-5, reads GAGVSQTPSNKVTEKGKYVELRCDPISGHTALYWYRQSLGQGPEFLIYFQGTGAADDSGLPNDRFFAVRPEGSVSTLKIQRTERGDSAVYLCASSLSRVETQYFGPGTRLLVL.

The rearrangement joins TRBV7-9 to TRBJ2-5; 9 bases fit TRBD2. The CDR3 length is 16 residues. The junction had 5 bases not matched to a gene; V was cut back by 1 base and J by 2 bases. In germline, CDR1 is SEHNR, CDR2 FQNEAQ (reference sequence). The CDR3 loop reads CASSLVSGSLQETQYF. Written as DNA, the CDR3 is TGTGCCAGCAGCTTAGTTAGCGGGAGCCTACAAGAGACCCAGTACTTC.

This chain links TRBV6-5 with TRBJ1-2; the D gene is possibly TRBD1 (5 bases). Trimming took 10 bases from V and 4 from J, leaving 16 bases between them. The germline CDR1 and CDR2 sequences are MNHEY and SVGAGI. The CDR3 is 13 residues long. This chain's CDR3 is CATRQISGYGYTF. The CDR3 nucleotides are TGTGCCACCCGACAGATCAGTGGCTATGGCTACACCTTC.

The chain joins TRBV10-3 to TRBJ2-1; the match to TRBD2 covers 7 bases. The J segment lost 9 bases and the V segment lost 2 bases, leaving 4 bases of the junction unmatched. The CDR3 has 13 amino acids. Germline V CDR1 and CDR2: ENHRY, SYGVKD. The CDR3, as DNA: TGTGCCATCAGTGAGAGACCGGGGGGTGAGCAGTTCTTC. This encodes CAISERPGGEQFF.

The chain employs TRBV4-2 and TRBJ1-2; D unclear. Trimming pared 0 bases from V and 4 bases from J, leaving 15 bases between. Germline V CDR1 and CDR2: LGHNA, YNFKEQ. CDR3 length: 16 residues. CDR3 amino acids: CASSQDGEGRGYGYTF. CDR3 bases: TGTGCCAGCAGCCAAGATGGTGAGGGTCGGGGCTATGGCTACACCTTC.

The CDR3 spells CASGPGTSGGYNEQFF. DNA of the CDR3: TGTGCTAGTGGTCCCGGGACTAGCGGGGGTTACAATGAGCAGTTCTTC. The chain couples TRBV12-5 to TRBJ2-1; 14 positions match TRBD2. The CDR3 has 16 residues. Looked up from germline, CDR1 is LGHNT and CDR2 is FRNRAP. Trimming removed 5 bases from V and 4 bases from J; junction bases left unmatched: 4.

This chain connects TRBV25-1 to TRBJ1-1, with D unclear. The CDR3 has 15 amino acids. In germline, CDR1 is MGHDK, CDR2 SYGVNS. Deletions cut 4 bases from V and 1 base from J, with 13 bases between. The DNA for the CDR3 is TGTGCCAGCAGTGGATTCCAGACTGGGAACACTGAAGCTTTCTTT. This gives the protein CASSGFQTGNTEAFF.

V usage is TRBV28 and J usage is TRBJ2-4; a weak D match, TRBD1 (5 bases). The CDR3 covers 13 residues. V shed 6 bases and J shed 6 bases, with 12 bases lying between them. Looked up from germline, CDR1 is MDHEN and CDR2 is SYDVKM. The CDR3 spells CASSPRQGNIQYF. CDR3 bases: TGTGCCAGCAGCCCGCGGCAGGGAAACATTCAGTACTTC.

The V call is TRBV9, the J call TRBJ2-1, with 16 positions matching TRBD2. The CDR3 has 18 amino acids. Germline V gene data show CDR1 as SGDLS and CDR2 as YYNGEE. V was clipped by 3 bases and J by 10 bases; unmatched bases: 13. The CDR3 spells CASSAQGLAGGPRFEQFF. The CDR3 DNA reads TGTGCCAGCAGCGCCCAGGGACTAGCGGGAGGGCCACGGTTCGAGCAGTTCTTC.

The chain is built from TRBV7-9 and TRBJ1-1; D is unclear. The CDR3 covers 14 residues. CDR1 SEHNR and CDR2 FQNEAQ come from the germline V gene (reference sequence). Between the trimmed V and J ends, which lost 4 bases and 1 base, there was a span of 10 bases. The CDR3 DNA is TGTGCCAGCAGCTACTGGGAGGAGAACACTGAAGCTTTCTTT. This sequence encodes CASSYWEENTEAFF. Using reference TRBV7-9 and TRBJ1-1 for the parts outside the CDR3, the full variable domain is DTGVSQNPRHKITKRGQNVTFRCDPISEHNRLYWYRQTLGQGPEFLTYFQNEAQLEKSRLLSDRFSAERPKGSFSTLEIQRTEQGDSAMYLCASSYWEENTEAFFGQGTRLTVV.

CDR3 sequence reads: CASSGRAGGTGDTQYF. The CDR3 DNA reads as TGCGCCAGCAGTGGACGAGCGGGGGGGACCGGGGATACGCAGTATTTT. The gene calls are TRBV10-1 and TRBJ2-3, with 10 positions matching TRBD2. From germline, CDR1 is WNHNN and CDR2 SYGVQD (reference sequence). V was pared by 4 bases and J by 6 bases, with 10 bases of the junction left unmatched. This CDR3 contains 16 residues.

The chain is built from TRBV27 and TRBJ2-3; tentatively, D is TRBD2 (6 bases). This CDR3 is built from 16 residues. Germline V gene lookup returns CDR1 MNHEY and CDR2 SMNVEV (reference sequence). Trimming pared 5 bases from V and 3 bases from J, leaving 18 bases between. The CDR3: CASSPGLWKGTDTQYF. In DNA form, the CDR3 reads TGTGCCAGCAGTCCGGGACTCTGGAAGGGAACAGATACGCAGTATTTT.

This chain links TRBV28 with TRBJ2-3; 7 bases match TRBD2. V lost 9 bases to trimming and J lost 6 bases; unmatched junction nucleotides: 12. There are 14 residues in the CDR3. From germline, CDR1 is MDHEN and CDR2 SYDVKM. For the CDR3, the DNA is TGTGCCAGTAAAAGACTAGCCCCAGCGGATACGCAGTATTTT. This codes for CASKRLAPADTQYF.

V gene TRBV9 combines with J gene TRBJ2-5; 15 bases map to TRBD2. V was clipped by 4 bases and J by 5 bases; unmatched bases: 9. Germline CDR1 SGDLS, CDR2 YYNGEE. This CDR3 spans 17 amino acids. CDR3 DNA: TGTGCCAGCAGCTCGGGACTAGCGGGGGGCCGTTTCGAGACCCAGTACTTC. Protein product: CASSSGLAGGRFETQYF.

The V call is TRBV9, the J call TRBJ1-3; 8 positions agree with TRBD1. CDR3 length: 15 amino acids. Germline CDR1 SGDLS, CDR2 YYNGEE. V lost 3 bases, J lost 4 bases, and 6 bases stayed unmatched. The CDR3 protein is CASSASRDRGNTIYF. CDR3 DNA: TGTGCCAGCAGCGCCTCACGGGACAGGGGAAACACCATATATTTT.

This clone was recorded a few times. The rearrangement uses TRBV29-1 and TRBJ2-6; perhaps TRBD1 as D (6 bases). Trimming left V 6 bases short and J 1 base short, with 13 bases between. The CDR3 length is 15 residues. Germline CDR1 is SQVTM and CDR2 is ANQGSEA. CDR3 nucleotides: TGCAGCGTCATACAGGGAGTATCTGGGGCCAACGTCCTGACTTTC. Translating gives CSVIQGVSGANVLTF.